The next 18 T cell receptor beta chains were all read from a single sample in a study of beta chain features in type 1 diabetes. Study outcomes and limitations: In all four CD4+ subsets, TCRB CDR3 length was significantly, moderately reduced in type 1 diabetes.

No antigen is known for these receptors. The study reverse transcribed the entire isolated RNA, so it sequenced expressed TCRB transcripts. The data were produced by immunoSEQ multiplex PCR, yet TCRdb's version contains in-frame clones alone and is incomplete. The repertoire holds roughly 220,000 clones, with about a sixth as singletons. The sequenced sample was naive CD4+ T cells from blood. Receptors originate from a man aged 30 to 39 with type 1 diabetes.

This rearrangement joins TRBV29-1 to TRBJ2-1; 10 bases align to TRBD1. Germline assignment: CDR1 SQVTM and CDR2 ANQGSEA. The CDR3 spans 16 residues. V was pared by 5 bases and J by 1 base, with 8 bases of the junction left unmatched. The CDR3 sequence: CSVLFGTGVSYNEQFF. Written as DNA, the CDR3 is TGCAGCGTTCTATTTGGGACAGGGGTATCCTACAATGAGCAGTTCTTC.

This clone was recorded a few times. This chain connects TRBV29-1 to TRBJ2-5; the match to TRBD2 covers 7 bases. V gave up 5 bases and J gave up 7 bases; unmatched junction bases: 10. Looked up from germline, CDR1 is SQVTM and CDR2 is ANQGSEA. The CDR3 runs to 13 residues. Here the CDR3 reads CSVRGREHGTQYF. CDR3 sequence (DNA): TGCAGCGTTCGCGGGCGGGAGCATGGGACCCAGTACTTC.

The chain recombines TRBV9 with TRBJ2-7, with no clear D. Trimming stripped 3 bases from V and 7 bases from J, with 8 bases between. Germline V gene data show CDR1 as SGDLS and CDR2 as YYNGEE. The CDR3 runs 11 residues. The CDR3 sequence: CASSDPREQYF. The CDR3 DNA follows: TGTGCCAGCAGCGACCCCAGGGAGCAGTACTTC.

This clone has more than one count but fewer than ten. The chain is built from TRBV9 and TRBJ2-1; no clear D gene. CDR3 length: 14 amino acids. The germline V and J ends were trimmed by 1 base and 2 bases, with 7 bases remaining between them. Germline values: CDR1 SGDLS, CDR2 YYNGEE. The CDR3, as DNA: TGTGCCAGCAGCGTAAGCGATCCCTACAATGAGCAGTTCTTC. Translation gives CASSVSDPYNEQFF.

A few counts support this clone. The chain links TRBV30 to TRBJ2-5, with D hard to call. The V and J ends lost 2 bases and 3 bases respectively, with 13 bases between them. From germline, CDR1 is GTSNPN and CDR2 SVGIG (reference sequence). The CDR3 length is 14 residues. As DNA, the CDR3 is TGTGCCTGGAGTTTTGGGCAGTCTAAAGAGACCCAGTACTTC. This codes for CAWSFGQSKETQYF. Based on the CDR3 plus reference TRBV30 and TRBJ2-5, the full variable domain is SQTIHQWPATLVQPVGSPLSLECTVEGTSNPNLYWYRQAAGRGLQLLFYSVGIGQISSEVPQNLSASRPQDRQFILSSKKLLLSDSGFYLCAWSFGQSKETQYFGPGTRLLVL.

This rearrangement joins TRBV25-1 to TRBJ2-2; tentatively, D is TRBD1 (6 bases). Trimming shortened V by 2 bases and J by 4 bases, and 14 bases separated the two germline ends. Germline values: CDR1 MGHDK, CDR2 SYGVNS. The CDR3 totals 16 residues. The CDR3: CASSELGSQGTGELFF. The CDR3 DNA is TGTGCCAGCAGTGAACTAGGGTCACAGGGCACCGGGGAGCTGTTTTTT.

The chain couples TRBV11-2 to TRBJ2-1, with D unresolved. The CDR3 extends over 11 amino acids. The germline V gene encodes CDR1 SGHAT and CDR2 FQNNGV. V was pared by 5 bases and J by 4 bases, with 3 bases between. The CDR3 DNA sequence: TGTGCCAGCAGCGTATACAATGAGCAGTTCTTC. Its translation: CASSVYNEQFF.

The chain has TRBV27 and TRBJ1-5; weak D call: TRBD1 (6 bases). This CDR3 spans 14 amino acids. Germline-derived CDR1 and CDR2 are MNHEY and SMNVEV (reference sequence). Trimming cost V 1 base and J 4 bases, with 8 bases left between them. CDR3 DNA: TGTGCCAGCAGTTTATACAGGGAGAATCAGCCCCAGCATTTT. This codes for CASSLYRENQPQHF.

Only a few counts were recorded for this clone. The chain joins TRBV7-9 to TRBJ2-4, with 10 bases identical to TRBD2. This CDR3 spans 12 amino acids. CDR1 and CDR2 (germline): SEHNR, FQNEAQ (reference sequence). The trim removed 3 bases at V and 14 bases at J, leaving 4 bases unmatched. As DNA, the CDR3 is TGTGCCAGCAGCTTTTCTAGCGGGAGTGAGTACTTC. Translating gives CASSFSSGSEYF. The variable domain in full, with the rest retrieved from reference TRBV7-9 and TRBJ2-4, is DTGVSQNPRHKITKRGQNVTFRCDPISEHNRLYWYRQTLGQGPEFLTYFQNEAQLEKSRLLSDRFSAERPKGSFSTLEIQRTEQGDSAMYLCASSFSSGSEYFGAGTRLSVL.

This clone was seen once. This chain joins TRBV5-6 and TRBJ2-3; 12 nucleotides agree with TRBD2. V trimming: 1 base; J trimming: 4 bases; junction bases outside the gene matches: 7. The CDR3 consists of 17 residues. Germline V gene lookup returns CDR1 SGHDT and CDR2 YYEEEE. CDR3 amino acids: CASSLLLAGGFADTQYF. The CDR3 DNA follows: TGTGCCAGCAGCTTGCTGCTAGCGGGAGGGTTTGCAGATACGCAGTATTTT.

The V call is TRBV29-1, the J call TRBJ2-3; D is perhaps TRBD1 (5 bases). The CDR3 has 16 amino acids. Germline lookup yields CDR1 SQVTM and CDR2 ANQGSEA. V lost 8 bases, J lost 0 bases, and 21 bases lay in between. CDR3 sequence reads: CSPRGVGASSTDTQYF. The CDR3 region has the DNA TGCAGCCCTCGTGGGGTAGGGGCCTCGAGCACAGATACGCAGTATTTT.

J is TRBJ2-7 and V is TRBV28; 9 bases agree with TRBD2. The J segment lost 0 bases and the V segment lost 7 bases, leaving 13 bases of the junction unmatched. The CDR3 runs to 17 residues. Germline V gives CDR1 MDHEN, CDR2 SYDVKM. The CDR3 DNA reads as TGTGCCAGCATCCCGATTAGGCTAGCGGGGAGCTCCTACGAGCAGTACTTC. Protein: CASIPIRLAGSSYEQYF.

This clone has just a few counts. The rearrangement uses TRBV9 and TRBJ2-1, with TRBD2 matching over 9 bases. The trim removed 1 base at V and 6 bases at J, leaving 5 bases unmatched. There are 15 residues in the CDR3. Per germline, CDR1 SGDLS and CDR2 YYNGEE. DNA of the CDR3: TGTGCCAGCAGCGTACGTGGTAGCGGGAGCAATGAGCAGTTCTTC. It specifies CASSVRGSGSNEQFF.

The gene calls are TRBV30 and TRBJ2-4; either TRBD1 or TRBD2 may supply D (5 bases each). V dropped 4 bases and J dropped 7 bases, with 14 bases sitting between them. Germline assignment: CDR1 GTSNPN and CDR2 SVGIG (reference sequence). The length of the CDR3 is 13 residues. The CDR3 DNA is TGTGCCTGGAAGGGGACCGGGCGGAACATTCAGTACTTC. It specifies CAWKGTGRNIQYF.

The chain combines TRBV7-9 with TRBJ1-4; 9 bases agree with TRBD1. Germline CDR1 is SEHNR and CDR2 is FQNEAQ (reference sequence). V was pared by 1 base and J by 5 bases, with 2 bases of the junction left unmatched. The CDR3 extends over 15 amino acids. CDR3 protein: CASSLGDRENEKLFF. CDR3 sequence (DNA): TGTGCCAGCAGCTTAGGGGACAGGGAAAATGAAAAACTGTTTTTT.

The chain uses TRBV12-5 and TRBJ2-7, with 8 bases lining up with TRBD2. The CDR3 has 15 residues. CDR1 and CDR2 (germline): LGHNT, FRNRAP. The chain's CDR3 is CAGCQAGESDDEQYF. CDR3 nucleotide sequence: TGTGCCGGGTGTCAAGCGGGAGAATCTGACGACGAGCAGTACTTC.

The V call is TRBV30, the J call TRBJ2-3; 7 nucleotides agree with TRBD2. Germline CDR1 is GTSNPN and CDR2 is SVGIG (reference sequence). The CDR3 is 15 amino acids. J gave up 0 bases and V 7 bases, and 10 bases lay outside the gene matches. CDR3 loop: CAYAGAQLSTDTQYF. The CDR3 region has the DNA TGTGCCTATGCGGGAGCCCAATTAAGCACAGATACGCAGTATTTT.

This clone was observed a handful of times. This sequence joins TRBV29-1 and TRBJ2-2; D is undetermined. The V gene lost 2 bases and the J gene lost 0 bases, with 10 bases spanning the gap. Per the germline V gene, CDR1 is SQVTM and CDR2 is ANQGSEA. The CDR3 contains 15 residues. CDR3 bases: TGCAGCGTTGAACCCCGAACTACGAACACCGGGGAGCTGTTTTTT. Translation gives CSVEPRTTNTGELFF.